Listed below are T cell receptor beta chains from one sample, sequenced in a study of control samples from healthy donors and cancer patients. Sequenced by immunoSEQ multiplex PCR; TCRdb stores in-frame clones only, minus some. The sample lists 85,000 to 90,000 clones; roughly 89% were seen once. The sequenced sample consisted of PBMCs. These receptors were taken from a woman aged 45 to 65 with colorectal cancer. CDR3s include the opening cysteine and the closing phenylalanine or tryptophan. The D gene is left open where the match is weak. The size field is filled for only some rows; it gives once, few, many or a size class.

>-|TRBD1|TRBJ2-2|TRBV3-1/TRBV3-2
TGTGCCAGCAGCTACCCGGGACAGGGGACCGGGGAGCTGTTTTTT
CASSYPGQGTGELFF
>-|-|TRBJ1-5|TRBV6-1
TGTGCCAGCAGTGAAAACCGCTATAGTGCGGGGCCAGTGGGCAATCAGCCCCAGCATTTT
CASSENRYSAGPVGNQPQHF
>-|-|TRBJ1-4|TRBV4-1
TGCGCCAGCAGCCAAGAGCTGGGCGTAAAACTGTTTTTT
CASSQELGVKLFF
>-|-|TRBJ1-4|TRBV6-5
TGTGCCAGCAGGCGACAGAATCCAAATGAAAAACTGTTTTTT
CASRRQNPNEKLFF
>-|TRBD1|TRBJ1-1|TRBV7-2
TGTGCCAGCAGCTTCTTATACAGGGGAGAAGGGACTGAAGCTTTCTTT
CASSFLYRGEGTEAFF
>-|TRBD1|TRBJ1-1|TRBV10-3
TGTGCCCCTCAAGGTCCCCCGACAGGGTATGATGAAGCTTTCTTT
CAPQGPPTGYDEAFF
>-|-|TRBJ1-4|TRBV25-1
TGTGCCAGCAGTGAAAATGAAAAACTGTTTTTT
CASSENEKLFF
>-|TRBD1|TRBJ1-1|TRBV19
TGTGCCAGTAGTACTCAGGGGGCCGTCGCTGAAGCTTTCTTT
CASSTQGAVAEAFF
>-|-|TRBJ1-5|TRBV6-5
TGTGCCAGCAGTTCATGGGCTTCAGGGTTCTATCAGCCCCAGCATTTT
CASSSWASGFYQPQHF
>-|-|TRBJ1-1|TRBV20-1
TGCAGTGCGGGGGGGCAGATTGAAGCTTTCTTT
CSAGGQIEAFF
>-|-|TRBJ1-4|TRBV2
TGTGCCAGCAGAGGACAGAATTATGAAAAACTGTTTTTT
CASRGQNYEKLFF
>-|TRBD1|TRBJ1-1|TRBV7-3
TGTGCCAGCAGCCAGGGGGCTGGGACTGAAGCTTTCTTT
CASSQGAGTEAFF
>-|-|TRBJ1-1|TRBV10-2
TGCGCCAGCAGTGAGTCGTCCGACACTGAAGCTTTCTTT
CASSESSDTEAFF
>once|-|TRBJ1-3|TRBV7-2
TGTGCCAGCAGGCCTCAGGTCTCTGGAAACACCATATATTTT
CASRPQVSGNTIYF
>-|-|TRBJ1-5|TRBV6-1
TGTGCCAGCAGTGAAATGTCCTTGGGCAATCAGCCCCAGCATTTT
CASSEMSLGNQPQHF
>-|TRBD1|TRBJ1-1|TRBV10-3
TGTGCCATCAGTGACGAGACAGGGTTCAAAGCTTTCTTT
CAISDETGFKAFF
>-|-|TRBJ1-4|TRBV3-1/TRBV3-2
TGTGCCAGCAGCCAGGGGCGTAGTGAAAAACTGTTTTTT
CASSQGRSEKLFF
>once|-|TRBJ2-5|TRBV30
TGTGCCTGGGCCTACAGCGGGGAGACCCAGTACTTC
CAWAYSGETQYF
>-|-|TRBJ2-1|TRBV5-1
TGCGCCAGCAGCTTGGTGTCGCTGACGAATGAGCAGTTCTTC
CASSLVSLTNEQFF
>-|-|TRBJ1-1|TRBV30
TGTGCCTGCTCCCGCCCCGGGGGGAACACTGAAGCTTTCTTT
CACSRPGGNTEAFF
>-|-|TRBJ2-2|TRBV5-4
TGTGCCAGCAGCTGGGACACCGGGGAGCTGTTTTTT
CASSWDTGELFF
>-|-|TRBJ1-1|TRBV10-2
TGCGCCAGCAACCCACTTTCGGGCACTGAAGCTTTCTTT
CASNPLSGTEAFF
>-|TRBD2|TRBJ2-1|TRBV28
TGTGCCAGCAGACCCGGCGGGGGAGGTCTTAATGAGCAGTTCTTC
CASRPGGGGLNEQFF